This TCR beta chain stems from a study of monozygotic twins with inflammatory bowel disease. Notes on the study in general: On the inverse Simpson index, IBD patients scored lower for TCRbeta diversity than healthy co-twins. Especially with disease activity, IBD patients shared fewer clonotypes with others than healthy twins did. Individual T cell subtypes were not distinguishable.

TCRdb re-called the 5' RACE reads, yielding one record per CDR3 amino acid sequence without DNA. Here the sample table reports a few hundred thousand distinct CDR3 sequences. The CDR3 runs 12 residues. CDR1 and CDR2 from the germline V gene are KGHSH and LQKENI. A note on this clonotype: Its antigen remains unidentified.

The sequence came from a human donor with ulcerative colitis or Crohn's disease, or a healthy co-twin of an affected twin (not recorded which). V usage is TRBV18 and J usage is TRBJ1-1; the D gene TCRdb calls, TRBD1, cannot be checked with no DNA. Specimen: blood. This CDR3 is CASSSPGPGAFF.